These 14 T cell receptor beta chains were all obtained from the same sample, sequenced in a study of shared clonotypes between healthy human individuals. Positively selected for CCR7, the CD45RO-negative cells used as naive CD8 cells excluded terminally differentiated effector memory CD45RA+ cells. Profiled with immunoSEQ multiplex PCR; TCRdb holds only in-frame clones, not every one. The table shows roughly 2.1 million clones, with 85% to 95% occurring only once. The material sequenced was naive CD8+ T cells from PBMCs. The receptors were gathered from a man younger than 35 in good health. Some clones in this sample may be carry-over from other donors' samples.

With regard to this clone: Germline is not matched at one junction end, which may reflect a read error. This sequence joins TRBV9 and TRBJ2-1; 9 bases fit TRBD2. Per germline, CDR1 SGDLS and CDR2 YYNGEE. The CDR3 is 15 amino acids. The CDR3 DNA sequence: TGTGCCAGCAGCCTAACTCCGGGACTAGCCCCCGAGGAAGTCTTC. This encodes CASSLTPGLAPEEVF.

The table lists this clone with a count of one. V is TRBV6-5 and J is TRBJ2-5, with TRBD1 identical over 10 bases. Trimming at V came to 6 bases and at J to 5 bases, leaving 9 bases not matched to a gene. Looked up from germline, CDR1 is MNHEY and CDR2 is SVGAGI. The CDR3 consists of 15 residues. This chain's CDR3 is CASSWGQGSGETQYF. CDR3 DNA sequence: TGTGCCAGCAGCTGGGGACAGGGGTCTGGGGAGACCCAGTACTTC.

The CDR3 DNA follows: TGTGCCAGCAGTGTCCTAGCGGGGCCGCGGATTCAGTACTTC. It encodes CASSVLAGPRIQYF. The gene calls are TRBV28 and TRBJ2-4, with 9 bases aligning to TRBD2. V shed 5 bases, J shed 10 bases, and the junction held 9 bases outside the gene matches. Per germline, CDR1 MDHEN and CDR2 SYDVKM. The CDR3 has 14 residues.

This clone was counted a single time. The chain carries TRBV27 and TRBJ1-1; a weak D match, TRBD1 (6 bases). This CDR3 spans 15 amino acids. From germline, CDR1 is MNHEY and CDR2 SMNVEV (reference sequence). V was cut by 5 bases and J by 4 bases, with 17 bases left in between. The chain's CDR3 is CASSLRQATGTEAFF. The CDR3 nucleotides read TGTGCCAGCAGTCTCCGACAGGCTACTGGCACTGAAGCTTTCTTT.

The J gene is TRBJ2-7, the V gene TRBV6-6; TRBD1 aligns across 8 bases. The CDR3 has 14 amino acids. The V and J ends lost 1 base and 2 bases, in that order; junction bases with no gene match: 1. In germline, CDR1 is MNHNY, CDR2 SVGAGI (reference sequence). The CDR3 reads CASSYWDRPYEQYF. The DNA for the CDR3 is TGTGCCAGCAGTTACTGGGACAGGCCCTACGAGCAGTACTTC.

The V and J genes are TRBV19 and TRBJ2-1; TRBD2 agrees at 13 bases. The CDR3 loop spans 17 amino acids. Trimming at V came to 4 bases and at J to 2 bases, leaving 5 bases not matched to a gene. Germline CDR1 is LNHDA and CDR2 is SQIVND (reference sequence). The CDR3 DNA is TGTGCCAGTAGTAACCGACTAGCGGGAGGAGCCTACAATGAGCAGTTCTTC. It translates to CASSNRLAGGAYNEQFF.

This chain uses TRBV11-2 with TRBJ2-5, with 9 positions matching TRBD1. The V gene's germline CDR1 is SGHAT and CDR2 FQNNGV. The junction had 5 bases not matched to a gene; V was cut back by 5 bases and J by 4 bases. The CDR3 is 14 amino acids. CDR3 region: CASSAGTGRETQYF. DNA for the CDR3: TGTGCCAGCAGCGCCGGGACAGGGCGAGAGACCCAGTACTTC.

This clone was picked up many times. The chain couples TRBV2 to TRBJ2-2; weak D call: TRBD2 (6 bases). The germline CDR1 and CDR2 sequences are SNHLY and FYNNEI. V was cut by 7 bases and J by 1 base, with 10 bases left in between. The CDR3 covers 14 residues. DNA for the CDR3: TGTGCCAGCACCGGGGGAAAGAACACCGGGGAGCTGTTTTTT. This sequence encodes CASTGGKNTGELFF.

This chain uses TRBV7-9 with TRBJ2-1; 11 bases are a match to TRBD1. The ends lost 6 bases at V and 4 bases at J; junction bases unmatched: 8. The CDR3 consists of 16 residues. Germline V gives CDR1 SEHNR, CDR2 FQNEAQ (reference sequence). The CDR3 loop is CASRRPGTGGYNEQFF. The CDR3, as DNA: TGTGCCAGCAGGCGCCCCGGGACAGGGGGGTACAATGAGCAGTTCTTC.

The gene calls are TRBV28 and TRBJ2-5; 8 positions agree with TRBD2. The CDR3 spans 17 residues. The V and J ends lost 4 bases and 5 bases, in that order; junction bases with no gene match: 15. Germline values: CDR1 MDHEN, CDR2 SYDVKM. The CDR3 DNA is TGTGCCAGCAGTTGGGCAACCCAGCGGGGGAGGTGGGAGACCCAGTACTTC. It translates to CASSWATQRGRWETQYF.

V gene TRBV27 combines with J gene TRBJ2-7, with 11 bases fitting TRBD1. V was pared by 1 base and J by 6 bases, with 8 bases of the junction left unmatched. The CDR3 is 16 residues long. Per the germline V gene, CDR1 is MNHEY and CDR2 is SMNVEV (reference sequence). CDR3: CASSLLADRGPGEQYF. The CDR3 nucleotides are TGTGCCAGCAGTTTATTAGCGGACAGGGGGCCGGGCGAGCAGTACTTC.

Note on this clone: Sequence at one end of the junction differs from germline and may be a read error. The chain combines TRBV27 with TRBJ1-5; D is perhaps TRBD1 (5 bases). CDR1 and CDR2 (germline): MNHEY, SMNVEV (reference sequence). The CDR3 totals 15 residues. CDR3 DNA: TGTGCCAGCAGTCTATCCCGGGACGGGTATCAGCCCCAGCATTTT. Protein product: CASSLSRDGYQPQHF.

The rearrangement joins TRBV25-1 to TRBJ2-2; TRBD2 matches at 11 bases. CDR1 and CDR2 from the germline V gene are MGHDK and SYGVNS. The CDR3 covers 17 residues. The J segment lost 3 bases and the V segment lost 4 bases, leaving 7 bases of the junction unmatched. The CDR3 nucleotides read TGTGCCAGCAGTGCGACTAGCGGGATCAGATACACCGGGGAGCTGTTTTTT. Protein product: CASSATSGIRYTGELFF.

J is TRBJ2-7 and V is TRBV2, with 11 bases fitting TRBD2. CDR3 size: 20 residues. V lost 1 base to trimming and J lost 4 bases; unmatched junction nucleotides: 18. Germline CDR1 is SNHLY and CDR2 is FYNNEI. The CDR3 DNA reads TGTGCCAGCAGTGAAGGCCATGGTTCTAATAGCGGGAGGGCCAGGTACGAGCAGTACTTC. Translation: CASSEGHGSNSGRARYEQYF.